One sample yielded the 23 T cell receptor beta chains listed below, sequenced in a study of T cells in Graves' hyperthyroidism and ophthalmopathy (dated by TCRdb to about 2019). Libraries were built with multiplex PCR. The listed sequencing device is Illumina HiSeq 2000. TCR beta CDR3 regions were amplified from RNA transcripts. For the first round of RT-PCR on the TCR CDR3, the HTBI primer set was used together with the Qiagen OneStep RT-PCR kit. The public reads were quality trimmed at Q25 with fastp and then assembled into clones with MiXCR by TCRdb, keeping productive beta chains. Every distinct CDR3 protein forms one entry, paired with its most common genes and DNA. The sample data list about 360,000 distinct CDR3 sequences, and more than 15% of these were observed just once. The ten largest clones capture roughly a quarter of the sample. The sequencing sample was made of blood. The receptor set was obtained from a woman aged 18-29 years with Graves' hyperthyroidism that later progressed to Graves' ophthalmopathy.

This clonotype was observed a few times. This chain links TRBV13 with TRBJ2-1; 8 bases are a match to TRBD1. The germline V gene has CDR1 PRHDT and CDR2 FYEKMQ (reference sequence). CDR3 size: 17 residues. The junction had 10 bases not matched to a gene; V was cut back by 4 bases and J by 2 bases. The CDR3 DNA is TGTGCCAGCAGCTCCATCCAGGGGGCAGGGACCTACAATGAGCAGTTCTTC. This codes for CASSSIQGAGTYNEQFF.

This sequence joins TRBV14 and TRBJ1-2; a possible D gene is TRBD1 (6 bases). The germline V and J ends were trimmed by 2 bases and 3 bases, with 13 bases remaining between them. There are 15 residues in the CDR3. In germline, CDR1 is SGHDN, CDR2 FVKESK. The CDR3 nucleotides read TGTGCCAGCAGCCAACCCCAGACAGGCTACTATGGCTACACCTTC. This gives the protein CASSQPQTGYYGYTF.

This clonotype was seen repeatedly, ten times or more. This CDR3 is CASTLAANYNEQFF. CDR3 nucleotides: TGTGCCAGCACACTAGCGGCTAACTACAATGAGCAGTTCTTC. The chain employs TRBV18 and TRBJ2-1; TRBD2 agrees at 8 bases. Germline loops: CDR1 KGHSH, CDR2 LQKENI. This CDR3 is 14 amino acids long. Unmatched junction bases numbered 6, after V lost 8 bases and J lost 3 bases.

This clonotype has ten or more counts. The genes are TRBV7-9 and TRBJ2-5, with unresolved D. V shed 4 bases and J shed 8 bases, with 17 bases lying between them. CDR1 SEHNR and CDR2 FQNEAQ come from the germline V gene (reference sequence). The CDR3 has 14 residues. The CDR3 region is CASSSLAGNPTQYF. In DNA form, the CDR3 reads TGTGCCAGCAGCTCCCTGGCCGGAAACCCTACCCAGTACTTC. Together with reference TRBV7-9 and TRBJ2-5, the CDR3 gives the full variable domain: DTGVSQNPRHKITKRGQNVTFRCDPISEHNRLYWYRQTLGQGPEFLTYFQNEAQLEKSRLLSDRFSAERPKGSFSTLEIQRTEQGDSAMYLCASSSLAGNPTQYFGPGTRLLVL.

This clonotype was counted many times. The CDR3 DNA is TGCAGTGCCACCCGGGACTTCTTCTCCTACGAGCAGTACTTC. This encodes CSATRDFFSYEQYF. The V call is TRBV20-1, the J call TRBJ2-7, with TRBD2 as a possible D gene (6 bases). This CDR3 region has 14 residues. V was trimmed by 6 bases and J by 0 bases, leaving 15 bases between them. The V gene's germline CDR1 is DFQATT and CDR2 SNEGSKA (reference sequence).

This chain joins TRBV7-9 and TRBJ2-4; no reliable D call. CDR3 length: 12 amino acids. Germline CDR1 reads SEHNR; CDR2 reads FQNEAQ (reference sequence). V lost 5 bases and J lost 6, with 8 bases in between. CDR3: CASSPLRNIQYF. CDR3 DNA sequence: TGTGCCAGCAGCCCACTCAGAAACATTCAGTACTTC.

About this clonotype itself: One junction end disagrees with the germline gene, perhaps due to a read error. The chain combines TRBV14 with TRBJ2-2; D possibly corresponds to TRBD2 (6 bases). This CDR3 is 15 amino acids long. CDR1 is SGHDN, CDR2 FVKESK, per germline. The CDR3 sequence: CASSPLGRNAGELFF. The CDR3 DNA reads as TGTGCCAGCAGCCCCCTGGGGAGGAACGCCGGGGAGCTGTTTTTT.

As regards this clonotype: This may stem from a read error, because a much larger clone lies one nucleotide away. The J gene is TRBJ1-1, the V gene TRBV11-2; weak D call: TRBD1 (5 bases). The CDR3 is 15 amino acids. CDR1 and CDR2 (germline): SGHAT, FQNNGV. Trimming left V 4 bases short and J 4 bases short, with 16 bases between. CDR3 in amino acids: CASSSLGWGGTEAFF. The CDR3 DNA sequence: TGTGCCAGCAGCTCCCTTGGGTGGGGGGGCACTGAAGCTTTCTTT.

This chain connects TRBV27 to TRBJ2-2; D remains unclear. This CDR3 has 12 amino acids. The germline V and J ends were trimmed by 3 bases and 7 bases, with 6 bases remaining between them. Germline V gene sequence: CDR1 MNHEY, CDR2 SMNVEV (reference sequence). The CDR3 here is CASSFLGGELFF. The CDR3, as DNA: TGTGCCAGCAGTTTTCTGGGCGGGGAGCTGTTTTTT.

A word on this clonotype: A much larger clone differs from this one at a single base, so this may be a read error. The chain combines TRBV6-5 with TRBJ2-3; 7 bases match TRBD1. Germline V gene lookup returns CDR1 MNHEY and CDR2 SVGAGI. The CDR3 spans 16 residues. CDR3 nucleotide sequence: TGTGCCAGCGGTTACGGGACAGCCCCTAGCACAGATACGCAGTATTTT. Its translation: CASGYGTAPSTDTQYF.

J is TRBJ2-3 and V is TRBV12-3 or TRBV12-4; 7 bases match TRBD2. J gave up 1 base and V 3 bases, and 13 bases lay outside the gene matches. The CDR3 length is 18 residues. CDR3 sequence reads: CASSLSGTGTGGTDTQYF. The CDR3 DNA sequence: TGTGCCAGCAGTTTGAGCGGGACGGGGACCGGGGGCACAGATACGCAGTATTTT.

The chain links TRBV19 to TRBJ1-5, with 8 bases lining up with TRBD1. CDR1 and CDR2 from the germline V gene are LNHDA and SQIVND (reference sequence). The CDR3 is made up of 16 amino acids. J lost 5 bases, V lost 4 bases, and 10 bases had no gene match. This CDR3 reads CASSKTGESQDQPQHF. As DNA, the CDR3 is TGTGCCAGTAGTAAGACAGGGGAATCTCAAGATCAGCCCCAGCATTTT.

This clonotype was observed a handful of times. This chain connects TRBV7-6 to TRBJ2-4; 10 bases fit TRBD2. From germline, CDR1 is SGHVS and CDR2 FNYEAQ. Germline trimming cut 5 bases from V and 9 bases from J; bases unmatched to any gene: 7. CDR3 length: 14 amino acids. CDR3 nucleotides: TGTGCCAGCAGCAACCGGACTAGCGGTGGCATTCAGTACTTC. Protein: CASSNRTSGGIQYF.

This clonotype has just a few counts. The gene calls are TRBV4-3 and TRBJ2-1; D remains unclear. This CDR3 spans 14 amino acids. Germline CDR1 and CDR2: LGHNA and YSLEER. Trimming left V 4 bases short and J 6 bases short, with 13 bases between. The CDR3 is CASSPQRGLNEQFF. DNA for the CDR3: TGCGCCAGCAGCCCTCAGAGAGGCCTCAATGAGCAGTTCTTC.

With respect to this clonotype: The junction and the germline gene differ at one end; a read error may be behind it. The chain joins TRBV15 to TRBJ2-6, with D perhaps given as TRBD1 or TRBD2 (5 bases each). CDR1 is LNHNV and CDR2 is YYDKDF in the germline V gene (reference sequence). This CDR3 is built from 14 residues. The DNA of the CDR3 is TGTGCCACCAGCAGAGACGCCGGGGCCAACGTCCCGACTTTC. As protein: CATSRDAGANVPTF.

The V and J genes are TRBV9 and TRBJ1-1; D not certain. Germline assignment: CDR1 SGDLS and CDR2 YYNGEE. The CDR3 runs to 14 residues. V lost 4 bases and J lost 0, with 10 bases in between. CDR3 sequence reads: CASSPSPVNTEAFF. The CDR3 coding sequence is TGTGCCAGCAGCCCCAGCCCGGTGAACACTGAAGCTTTCTTT.

Note on this clonotype: A read error may account for a junction end that differs from germline. The chain uses TRBV28 and TRBJ1-5; 10 bases are shared with TRBD1. The CDR3 spans 14 residues. Germline lookup yields CDR1 MDHEN and CDR2 SYDVKM. The CDR3 loop is CASGLGQGNQPQHF. The CDR3 DNA reads as TGTGCCAGCGGTTTGGGACAGGGGAATCAGCCCCAGCATTTT.

This clonotype was seen a handful of times. One junction end disagrees with the germline gene, perhaps due to a read error. The chain uses TRBV7-7 and TRBJ2-2, with TRBD1 matching over 9 bases. Germline V lookup: CDR1 SSHAT, CDR2 FNYEAQ (reference sequence). The CDR3 has 15 residues. The CDR3 spells CASSPGTGRSGELFF. CDR3 coding DNA: TGTGCTAGCAGCCCCGGGACAGGGAGATCCGGGGAGCTGTTTTTT.

This clonotype turned up a few times. The gene calls are TRBV6-4 and TRBJ2-1; D may correspond to TRBD1 or TRBD2 (5 bases each). Trimming pared 5 bases from V and 4 bases from J, leaving 15 bases between. Germline CDR1 MRHNA, CDR2 SNTAGT. The CDR3 sequence is 15 residues long. CDR3 DNA sequence: TGTGCCAGCAGTCCGGGGCAACTACCATACAATGAGCAGTTCTTC. Translation: CASSPGQLPYNEQFF.

Ten or more counts support this clonotype. The chain recombines TRBV28 with TRBJ2-5, with D perhaps TRBD2 (6 bases). Germline values: CDR1 MDHEN, CDR2 SYDVKM. Trimming left V 2 bases short and J 4 bases short, with 17 bases between. CDR3 length: 16 residues. The CDR3 loop reads CASSLGLAPARETQYF. The DNA of the CDR3 is TGTGCCAGCAGTTTAGGGCTAGCGCCCGCACGAGAGACCCAGTACTTC.

In this sample, this clonotype turned up many times. The chain couples TRBV28 to TRBJ2-1; 8 bases are shared with TRBD2. The J segment lost 10 bases and the V segment lost 2 bases, leaving 10 bases of the junction unmatched. The CDR3 has 15 residues. Germline V gene sequence: CDR1 MDHEN, CDR2 SYDVKM. CDR3 region: CASSLGGRLLGEQFF. CDR3 nucleotide sequence: TGTGCCAGCAGTTTAGGCGGGAGGCTCCTGGGGGAGCAGTTCTTC.

On this clonotype: This could be a read error, since a much larger clone is one nucleotide away. The chain recombines TRBV28 with TRBJ2-2; D ambiguous. Deletions cut 8 bases from V and 3 bases from J, with 7 bases between. CDR3 length: 12 residues. From germline, CDR1 is MDHEN and CDR2 SYDVKM. The CDR3 region has the DNA TGTGCCAGCGGCCGCCACACCGGGGAGCTGTTTTTT. Its translation: CASGRHTGELFF.

The rearrangement uses TRBV7-2 and TRBJ1-4; possibly TRBD1 for D (6 bases). V was trimmed by 0 bases and J by 8 bases, leaving 13 bases between them. This CDR3 has 15 amino acids. Germline V gene lookup returns CDR1 SGHTA and CDR2 FQGNSA. CDR3 region: CASSLASGEGEKLFF. For the CDR3, the DNA is TGTGCCAGCAGCTTAGCGTCAGGGGAAGGCGAAAAACTGTTTTTT.